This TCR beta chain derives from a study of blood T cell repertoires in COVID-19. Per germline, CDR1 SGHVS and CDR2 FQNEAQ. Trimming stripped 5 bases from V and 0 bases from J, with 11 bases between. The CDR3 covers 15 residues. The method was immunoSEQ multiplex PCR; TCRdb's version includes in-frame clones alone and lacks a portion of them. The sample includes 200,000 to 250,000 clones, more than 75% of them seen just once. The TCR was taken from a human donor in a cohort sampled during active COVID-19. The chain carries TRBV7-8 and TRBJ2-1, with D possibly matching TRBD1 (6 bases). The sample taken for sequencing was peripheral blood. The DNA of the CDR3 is TGTGCCAGCAGCACCCGGGACATCTCCTACAATGAGCAGTTCTTC. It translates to CASSTRDISYNEQFF.